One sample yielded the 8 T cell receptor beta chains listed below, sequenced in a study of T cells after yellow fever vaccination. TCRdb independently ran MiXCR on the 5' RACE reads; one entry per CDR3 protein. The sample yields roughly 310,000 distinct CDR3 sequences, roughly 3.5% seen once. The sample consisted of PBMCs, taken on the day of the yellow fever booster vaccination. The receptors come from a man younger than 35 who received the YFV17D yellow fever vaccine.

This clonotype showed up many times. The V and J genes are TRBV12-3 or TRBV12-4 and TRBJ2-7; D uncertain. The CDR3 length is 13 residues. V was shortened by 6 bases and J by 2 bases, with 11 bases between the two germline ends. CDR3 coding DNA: TGTGCCAGCAGGACGGACGTCCCCTACGAGCAGTACTTC. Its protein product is CASRTDVPYEQYF.

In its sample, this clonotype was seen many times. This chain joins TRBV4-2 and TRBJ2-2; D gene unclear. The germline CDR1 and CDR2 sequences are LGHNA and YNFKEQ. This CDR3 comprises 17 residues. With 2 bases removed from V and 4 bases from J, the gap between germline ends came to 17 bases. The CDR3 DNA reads TGTGCCAGCAGCCAATCACCTGTGGTTATTAGCACCGGGGAGCTGTTTTTT. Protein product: CASSQSPVVISTGELFF.

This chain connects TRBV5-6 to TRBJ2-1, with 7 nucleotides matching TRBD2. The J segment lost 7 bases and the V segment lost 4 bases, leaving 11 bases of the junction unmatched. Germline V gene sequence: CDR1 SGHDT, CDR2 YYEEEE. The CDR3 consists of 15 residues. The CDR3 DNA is TGTGCCAGCAGCCCCCTAGCGGCCTCCCCGAATGAGCAGTTCTTC. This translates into CASSPLAASPNEQFF.

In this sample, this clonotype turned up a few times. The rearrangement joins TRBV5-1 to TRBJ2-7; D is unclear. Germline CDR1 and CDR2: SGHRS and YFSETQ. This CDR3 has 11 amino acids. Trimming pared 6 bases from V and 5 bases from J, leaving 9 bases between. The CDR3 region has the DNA TGCGCCAGCAAAGCTTGGAACGAGCAGTACGTC. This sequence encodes CASKAWNEQYV.

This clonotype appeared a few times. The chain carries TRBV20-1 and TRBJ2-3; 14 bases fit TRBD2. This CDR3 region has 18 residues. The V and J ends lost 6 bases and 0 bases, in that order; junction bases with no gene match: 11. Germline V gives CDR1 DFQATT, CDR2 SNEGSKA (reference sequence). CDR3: CSALRTSGGPISTDTQYF. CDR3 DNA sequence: TGCAGTGCCCTGAGGACTAGCGGGGGGCCAATAAGCACAGATACGCAGTATTTT.

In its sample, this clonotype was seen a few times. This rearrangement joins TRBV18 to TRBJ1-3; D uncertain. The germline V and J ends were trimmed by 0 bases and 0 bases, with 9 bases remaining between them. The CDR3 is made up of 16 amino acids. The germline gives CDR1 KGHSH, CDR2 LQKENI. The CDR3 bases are TGTGCCAGCTCACCACCCTGGGTTAGCTCTGGAAACACCATATATTTT. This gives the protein CASSPPWVSSGNTIYF.

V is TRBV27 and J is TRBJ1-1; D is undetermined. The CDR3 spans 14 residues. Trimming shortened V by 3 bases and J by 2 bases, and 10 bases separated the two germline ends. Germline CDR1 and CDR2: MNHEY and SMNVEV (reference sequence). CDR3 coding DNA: TGTGCCAGCAGTTTGTGGCAGTCTAACACTGAAGCTTTCTTT. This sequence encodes CASSLWQSNTEAFF.

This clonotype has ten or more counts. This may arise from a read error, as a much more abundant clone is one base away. The CDR3: CASSLGQDTDTQYF. CDR3 DNA: TGCGCCAGCAGCTTGGGACAGGACACAGATACGCAGTATTTT. J is TRBJ2-3 and V is TRBV5-1; tentative D call: TRBD1 (6 bases). The V and J ends lost 0 bases and 2 bases respectively, with 7 bases between them. Germline V gene sequence: CDR1 SGHRS, CDR2 YFSETQ. The CDR3 runs to 14 residues.